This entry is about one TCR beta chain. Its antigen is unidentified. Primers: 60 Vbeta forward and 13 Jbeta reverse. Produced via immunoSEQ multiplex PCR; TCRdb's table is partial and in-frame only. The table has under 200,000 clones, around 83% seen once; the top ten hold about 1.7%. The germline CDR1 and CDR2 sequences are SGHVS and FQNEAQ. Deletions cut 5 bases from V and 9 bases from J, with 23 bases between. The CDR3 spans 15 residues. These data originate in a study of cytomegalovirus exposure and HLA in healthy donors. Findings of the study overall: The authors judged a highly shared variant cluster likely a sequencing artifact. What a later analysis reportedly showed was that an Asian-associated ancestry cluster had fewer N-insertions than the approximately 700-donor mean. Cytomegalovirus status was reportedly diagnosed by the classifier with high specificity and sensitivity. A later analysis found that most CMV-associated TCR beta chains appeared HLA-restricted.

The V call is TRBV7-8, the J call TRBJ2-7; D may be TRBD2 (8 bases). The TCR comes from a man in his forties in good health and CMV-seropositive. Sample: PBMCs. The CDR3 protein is CASSAGGQMGSRQYF. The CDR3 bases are TGTGCCAGCAGCGCGGGGGGACAGATGGGGTCGAGGCAGTACTTC.